This T cell receptor beta chain was identified in a study of blood T cell repertoires in COVID-19. Germline V gene lookup returns CDR1 LNHDA and CDR2 SQIVND (reference sequence). V was clipped by 3 bases and J by 5 bases, with 11 bases between them. The CDR3 spans 14 residues. Profiling relied on immunoSEQ multiplex PCR, and the TCRdb table lists in-frame clones only, not all of them. Of a few hundred thousand clones listed, roughly 84% are singletons. This clone was seen a few times. Input material: PBMCs or T cells enriched from blood (not recorded which). The source of this sequence is a woman under 30 who had been exposed to COVID-19. The chain uses TRBV19 and TRBJ2-1; D is perhaps TRBD2 (6 bases). The CDR3: CASSMGRDDNEQFF. CDR3 bases: TGTGCCAGTAGTATGGGGCGGGATGACAATGAGCAGTTCTTC.